The rows below give T cell receptor beta chains drawn from one sample of a study of neoadjuvant nivolumab and ipilimumab in lung cancer. TCRdb keeps only in-frame clones here, not all; method: immunoSEQ multiplex PCR. The sample shows about 18,000 clones, 65% to 80% of them seen only once. The specimen comprised tumor tissue, sampled after neoadjuvant nivolumab, alone or with ipilimumab, at or shortly before surgery. Source of these receptors: an adult with non-small cell lung cancer. CDR3s include the opening cysteine and the closing phenylalanine or tryptophan. The D gene is left open where the match is weak. Some rows have no size entry. The others give once, few or many, or a class for an expanded clone.

CDR3aa,CDR3nt,v_gene,j_gene,d_gene,abundance
CASSVTIDNEQFF,TGTGCCAGCAGTGTGACTATTGACAATGAGCAGTTCTTC,TRBV2,TRBJ2-1,.,few
CASSLSQGAGTSQQQFF,TGTGCCAGCTCACTTTCACAGGGGGCCGGGACTTCACAACAGCAGTTCTTC,TRBV18,TRBJ2-1,TRBD1,.
CASSVVEQYF,TGTGCCAGCAGCGTAGTGGAGCAGTACTTC,TRBV9,TRBJ2-7,.,medium-sized
CASSILGANVLTF,TGTGCCAGTAGTATACTTGGAGCCAACGTCCTGACTTTC,TRBV19,TRBJ2-6,.,.
CASSGTNQPQHF,TGTGCCAGCTCAGGAACCAATCAGCCCCAGCATTTT,TRBV18,TRBJ1-5,.,.
CASQVAKIQGIYPNTEAFF,TGTGCCAGCCAAGTAGCCAAAATCCAGGGGATTTATCCGAACACTGAAGCTTTCTTT,TRBV19,TRBJ1-1,.,.
CASSIYSGKNTEAFF,TGTGCCAGTAGTATTTATTCAGGGAAGAACACTGAAGCTTTCTTT,TRBV19,TRBJ1-1,.,.
CASSPRDRQKEQFF,TGTGCCAGCAGCCCCAGGGACCGACAAAAAGAGCAGTTCTTC,TRBV6-6,TRBJ2-1,.,.
CASSQLGAPDLNTEAFF,TGCGCCAGCAGCCAGCTTGGGGCTCCTGATCTGAACACTGAAGCTTTCTTT,TRBV4-1,TRBJ1-1,.,.
CASSQDGTSGSETQYF,TGTGCCAGCAGCCAAGACGGGACTAGCGGGAGTGAGACCCAGTACTTC,TRBV4-2,TRBJ2-5,TRBD2,.
CASSPPVAGELFF,TGTGCCAGCAGCCCCCCGGTCGCAGGGGAGCTGTTTTTT,TRBV7-9,TRBJ2-2,.,.
CASSEILAGEDTQYF,TGTGCCAGCAGTGAAATACTAGCGGGAGAAGATACGCAGTATTTT,TRBV2,TRBJ2-3,TRBD2,.
CASSPRLAGRNGELFF,TGTGCCAGCAGCCCCAGACTAGCGGGAAGGAACGGGGAGCTGTTTTTT,TRBV7-8,TRBJ2-2,TRBD2,.
CRGDLNNELGFF,TGCAGAGGGGATCTCAACAATGAGCTAGGTTTCTTC,TRBV30,TRBJ2-1,.,.